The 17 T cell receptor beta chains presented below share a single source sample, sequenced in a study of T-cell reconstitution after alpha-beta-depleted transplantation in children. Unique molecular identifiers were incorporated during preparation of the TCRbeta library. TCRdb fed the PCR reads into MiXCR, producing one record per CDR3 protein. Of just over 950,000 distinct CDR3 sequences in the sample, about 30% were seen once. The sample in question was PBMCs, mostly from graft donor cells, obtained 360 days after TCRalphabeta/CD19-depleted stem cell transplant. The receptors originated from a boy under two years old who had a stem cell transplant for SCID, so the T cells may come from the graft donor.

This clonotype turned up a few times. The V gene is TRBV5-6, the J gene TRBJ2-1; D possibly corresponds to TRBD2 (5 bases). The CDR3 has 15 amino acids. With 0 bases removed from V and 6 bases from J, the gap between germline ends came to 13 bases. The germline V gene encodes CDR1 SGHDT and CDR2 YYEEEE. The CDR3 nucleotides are TGTGCCAGCAGCTTGGATTTTCGCGGAGGCAATGAGCAGTTCTTC. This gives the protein CASSLDFRGGNEQFF.

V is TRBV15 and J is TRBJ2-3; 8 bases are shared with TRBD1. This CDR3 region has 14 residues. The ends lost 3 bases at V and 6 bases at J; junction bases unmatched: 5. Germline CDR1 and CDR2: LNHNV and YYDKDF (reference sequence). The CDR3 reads CATSRDRVLDTQYF. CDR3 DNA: TGTGCCACCAGCAGGGACAGGGTCTTGGATACGCAGTATTTT.

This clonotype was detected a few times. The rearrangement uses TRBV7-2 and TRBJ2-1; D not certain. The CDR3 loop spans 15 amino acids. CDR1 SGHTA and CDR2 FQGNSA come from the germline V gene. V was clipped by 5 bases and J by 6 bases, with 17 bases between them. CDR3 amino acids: CASSPMSFGTNEQFF. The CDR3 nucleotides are TGTGCCAGCAGCCCAATGTCGTTCGGAACCAATGAGCAGTTCTTC.

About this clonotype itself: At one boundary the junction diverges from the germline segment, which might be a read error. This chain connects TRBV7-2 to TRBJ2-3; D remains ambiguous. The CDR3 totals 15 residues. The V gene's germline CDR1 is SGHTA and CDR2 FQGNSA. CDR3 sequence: CASRLPRPSTDTQYF. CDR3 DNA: TGTGCCAGCCGCTTACCTAGGCCCAGCACAGATACGCAGTATTTT.

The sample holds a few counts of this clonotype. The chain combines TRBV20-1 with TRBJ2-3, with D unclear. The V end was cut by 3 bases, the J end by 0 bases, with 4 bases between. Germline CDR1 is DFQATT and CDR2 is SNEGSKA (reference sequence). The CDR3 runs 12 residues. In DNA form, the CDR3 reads TGCAGTGCTAGGTTTAGCACAGATACGCAGTATTTT. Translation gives CSARFSTDTQYF.

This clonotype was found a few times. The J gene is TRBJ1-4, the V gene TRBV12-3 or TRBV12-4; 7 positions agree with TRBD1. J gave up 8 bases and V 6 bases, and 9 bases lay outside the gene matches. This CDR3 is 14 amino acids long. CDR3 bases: TGTGCCAGCAGCTTACAGGGGTTGGGGGAAAAACTGTTTTTT. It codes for CASSLQGLGEKLFF.

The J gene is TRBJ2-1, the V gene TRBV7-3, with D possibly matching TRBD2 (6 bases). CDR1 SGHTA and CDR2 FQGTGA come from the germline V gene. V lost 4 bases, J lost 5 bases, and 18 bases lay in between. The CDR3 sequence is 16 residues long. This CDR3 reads CASSSQGLLPDNEQFF. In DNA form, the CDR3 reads TGTGCCAGCAGCTCCCAGGGACTCCTTCCAGACAATGAGCAGTTCTTC.

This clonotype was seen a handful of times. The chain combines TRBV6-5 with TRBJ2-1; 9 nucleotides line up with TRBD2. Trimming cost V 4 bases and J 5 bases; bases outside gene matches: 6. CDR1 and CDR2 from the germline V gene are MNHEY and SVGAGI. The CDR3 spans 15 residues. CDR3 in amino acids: CASSFLSGGNNEQFF. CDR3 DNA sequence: TGTGCCAGCAGTTTCCTTAGCGGGGGAAACAATGAGCAGTTCTTC.

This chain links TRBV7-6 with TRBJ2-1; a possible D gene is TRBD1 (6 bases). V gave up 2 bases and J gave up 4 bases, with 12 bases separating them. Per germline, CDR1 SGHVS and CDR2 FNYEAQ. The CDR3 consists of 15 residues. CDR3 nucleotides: TGTGCCAGCAGCTTAACCGGGACACAGTACAATGAGCAGTTCTTC. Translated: CASSLTGTQYNEQFF.

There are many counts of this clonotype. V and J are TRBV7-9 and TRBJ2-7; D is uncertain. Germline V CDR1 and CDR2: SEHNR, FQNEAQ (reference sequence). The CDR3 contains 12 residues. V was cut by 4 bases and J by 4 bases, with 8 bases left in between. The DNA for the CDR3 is TGTGCCAGCAGCTCAGCCGTGTACGAGCAGTACTTC. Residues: CASSSAVYEQYF.

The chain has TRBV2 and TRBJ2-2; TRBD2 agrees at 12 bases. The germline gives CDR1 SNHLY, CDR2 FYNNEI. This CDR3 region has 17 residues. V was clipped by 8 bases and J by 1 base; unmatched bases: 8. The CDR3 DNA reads TGTGCCAGCCGAAGGACTAGCGGGGCACTGAACACCGGGGAGCTGTTTTTT. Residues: CASRRTSGALNTGELFF.

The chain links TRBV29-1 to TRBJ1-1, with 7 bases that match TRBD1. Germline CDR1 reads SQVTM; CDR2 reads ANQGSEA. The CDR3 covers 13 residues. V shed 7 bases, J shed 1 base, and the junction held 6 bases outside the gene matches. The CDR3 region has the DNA TGCAGCGGGGCACAGGGGACGAACACTGAAGCTTTCTTT. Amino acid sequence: CSGAQGTNTEAFF.

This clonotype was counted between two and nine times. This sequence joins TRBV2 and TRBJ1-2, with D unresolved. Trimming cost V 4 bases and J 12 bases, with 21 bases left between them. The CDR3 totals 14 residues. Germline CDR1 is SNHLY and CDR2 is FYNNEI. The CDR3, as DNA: TGTGCCAGCAGTGCCGATTGGCAGGCGGGTTCCAACACCTTC. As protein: CASSADWQAGSNTF.

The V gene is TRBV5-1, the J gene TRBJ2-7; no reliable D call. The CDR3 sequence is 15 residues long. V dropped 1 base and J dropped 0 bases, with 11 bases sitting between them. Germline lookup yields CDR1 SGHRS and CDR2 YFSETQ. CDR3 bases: TGCGCCAGCAGCTTGACACCGACCGTCTCCTACGAGCAGTACTTC. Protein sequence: CASSLTPTVSYEQYF. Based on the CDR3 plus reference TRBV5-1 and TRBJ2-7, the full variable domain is KAGVTQTPRYLIKTRGQQVTLSCSPISGHRSVSWYQQTPGQGLQFLFEYFSETQRNKGNFPGRFSGRQFSNSRSEMNVSTLELGDSALYLCASSLTPTVSYEQYFGPGTRLTVT.

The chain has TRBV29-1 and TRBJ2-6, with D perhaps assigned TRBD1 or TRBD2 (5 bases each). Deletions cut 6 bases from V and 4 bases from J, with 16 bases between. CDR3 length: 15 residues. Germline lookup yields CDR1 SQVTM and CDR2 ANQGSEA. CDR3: CSVHSGTAGANVLTF. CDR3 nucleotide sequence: TGCAGCGTCCATTCCGGGACGGCGGGGGCCAACGTCCTGACTTTC.

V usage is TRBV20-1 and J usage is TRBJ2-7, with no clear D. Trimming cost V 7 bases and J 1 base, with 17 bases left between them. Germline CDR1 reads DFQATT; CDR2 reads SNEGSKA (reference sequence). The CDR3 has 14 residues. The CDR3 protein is CSGSAMVASYEQYF. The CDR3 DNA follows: TGCAGTGGAAGTGCTATGGTAGCTTCCTACGAGCAGTACTTC.

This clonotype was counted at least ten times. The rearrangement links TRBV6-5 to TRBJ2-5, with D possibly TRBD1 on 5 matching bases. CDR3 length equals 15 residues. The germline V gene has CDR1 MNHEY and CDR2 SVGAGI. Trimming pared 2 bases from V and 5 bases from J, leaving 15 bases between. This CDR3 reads CASSYGWGPDETQYF. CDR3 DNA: TGTGCCAGCAGTTACGGCTGGGGCCCGGATGAGACCCAGTACTTC.